Detailed here is one T cell receptor beta chain. In germline, CDR1 is LNHNV, CDR2 YYDKDF (reference sequence). This CDR3 region has 14 residues. V lost 5 bases and J lost 2, with 12 bases in between. The data were taken from a study of T cell changes during pregnancy in multiple sclerosis. The repertoire was sequenced with immunoSEQ multiplex PCR; TCRdb's copy has only in-frame clones and lacks some. The table includes approximately 80,000 clones, approximately 95% detected once. The rearrangement joins TRBV15 to TRBJ2-5; no definite D call. Here the sequenced sample was peripheral blood, taken in the second trimester of pregnancy. This clonotype originated in a female donor in good health, enrolled as a control in a pregnancy study. CDR3 in DNA: TGTGCCACCAGCGAACTTCGGCGGCAAGAGACCCAGTACTTC. Translated, it gives CATSELRRQETQYF.